These T cell receptor beta chains were read from a single sample in a study of T cells in localized non-small cell lung cancer. The protocol was immunoSEQ multiplex PCR, while the TCRdb copy is restricted to in-frame clones and leaves out a portion. The table includes around 33,000 clones, over 70% detected once. Sequencing used peripheral blood, obtained before any cancer treatment. The receptors here all came from a male donor aged 60 or over with stage III squamous cell lung carcinoma. Both conserved end residues are part of each CDR3. The D gene is left open where the match is weak. Part of the rows lack a size; the others show once, few, many or a class for expanded clones.

j_call d_call clone_size v_call cdr3_aa cdr3_nt
TRBJ1-6 NA once TRBV9 CASSVGRGDSPLHF TGTGCCAGCAGCGTAGGCAGGGGTGATTCACCCCTCCACTTT
TRBJ2-6 TRBD1 NA TRBV19 CASKGALIGVLTF TGTGCCAGTAAGGGGGCTCTTATAGGAGTCCTGACTTTC
TRBJ2-7 TRBD1 NA TRBV4-1 CASSHLMGQDEQYF TGCGCCAGCAGCCACCTCATGGGACAGGACGAGCAGTACTTC
TRBJ2-3 NA NA TRBV10-2 CASSDEADTQYF TGCGCCAGCAGTGATGAGGCAGATACGCAGTATTTT
TRBJ1-1 NA NA TRBV5-1 CASSSTGPSAFF TGCGCCAGCAGCAGTACAGGGCCGTCAGCTTTCTTT
TRBJ2-5 NA NA TRBV5-1 CASSLDDSQETQYF TGCGCCAGCAGCTTGGACGACTCCCAAGAGACCCAGTACTTC
TRBJ2-7 TRBD2 NA TRBV5-4 CASSFGGGYPGEQYF TGTGCCAGCAGCTTTGGCGGGGGGTATCCGGGCGAGCAGTACTTC
TRBJ2-1 TRBD1 NA TRBV7-6 CASSLGQPYNEQFF TGTGCCAGCAGCCTGGGACAGCCCTACAATGAGCAGTTCTTC
TRBJ1-6 NA NA TRBV7-8 CASSTQSSYNSPLHF TGTGCCAGCAGCACACAGAGCTCCTATAATTCACCCCTCCACTTT
TRBJ2-1 NA NA TRBV5-1 CASSLVSGSYNEQFF TGCGCCAGCAGCTTGGTTAGCGGATCCTACAATGAGCAGTTCTTC
TRBJ2-7 NA NA TRBV2 CASRQDRTLSEQYF TGTGCCAGCAGGCAAGACAGGACCCTTTCCGAGCAGTACTTC
TRBJ2-1 TRBD2 once TRBV30 CAWLSHTSGRPNEQFF TGTGCCTGGCTGTCCCATACTAGCGGGAGGCCAAATGAGCAGTTCTTC
TRBJ2-1 TRBD2 NA TRBV5-1 CASSSFSGGANYNEQFF TGCGCCAGCAGCTCTTTTAGCGGGGGGGCGAACTACAATGAGCAGTTCTTC
TRBJ2-5 NA once TRBV11-2 CASSLGAGRRETQYF TGTGCCAGCAGCTTAGGGGCAGGGCGGCGGGAGACCCAGTACTTC
TRBJ1-1 TRBD1 NA TRBV9 CASSTGTGPNTEAFF TGTGCCAGCAGCACCGGGACAGGGCCGAACACTGAAGCTTTCTTT
TRBJ2-1 NA NA TRBV9 CASSVVDSYNEQFF TGTGCCAGCAGCGTAGTCGACTCCTACAATGAGCAGTTCTTC
TRBJ2-1 TRBD1 once TRBV18 CASSPYGQGGNEQFF TGTGCCAGCTCACCATACGGACAGGGTGGCAATGAGCAGTTCTTC
TRBJ1-1 TRBD1 NA TRBV5-1 CASSPLGAGGTEAFF TGCGCCAGCAGCCCCCTGGGCGCAGGGGGCACTGAAGCTTTCTTT
TRBJ1-5 TRBD1 once TRBV5-1 CASSSGQGWNQPQHF TGCGCCAGCAGCTCGGGACAGGGTTGGAATCAGCCCCAGCATTTT
TRBJ1-5 NA NA TRBV6-6 CASSYSQDQPQHF TGTGCCAGCAGTTACTCCCAGGATCAGCCCCAGCATTTT
TRBJ2-1 TRBD1 NA TRBV5-1 CASSLGTGASVHEQFF TGCGCCAGCAGCTTGGGGACAGGGGCCAGCGTCCATGAGCAGTTCTTC
TRBJ1-3 NA NA TRBV5-5 CASSLGGTSGNTIYF TGTGCCAGCAGCTTGGGGGGGACATCCGGAAACACCATATATTTT
TRBJ1-2 NA NA TRBV21-1 CASSSGVCNYGYTF TGTGCCAGCAGCTCGGGGGTCTGCAACTATGGCTACACCTTC
TRBJ1-2 NA once TRBV7-8 CASSLGDGYTF TGTGCCAGCAGCTTGGGGGATGGCTACACCTTC
TRBJ1-3 TRBD1 NA TRBV5-1 CASSLGDRTGNTIYF TGCGCCAGCAGCTTGGGGGACAGGACTGGAAACACCATATATTTT
TRBJ2-1 NA NA TRBV5-1 CASSLEGGSYNEQFF TGCGCCAGCAGCTTGGAAGGGGGCTCCTACAATGAGCAGTTCTTC
TRBJ2-1 NA NA TRBV6-4 CASSDTVANEQFF TGTGCCAGCAGTGACACGGTAGCGAATGAGCAGTTCTTC
TRBJ1-2 NA NA TRBV7-8 CASSLGHTNYGYTF TGTGCCAGCAGCCTCGGGCATACTAACTATGGCTACACCTTC
TRBJ2-3 NA NA TRBV7-3 CASSLMAGDTQYF TGTGCCAGCAGCTTAATGGCGGGAGATACGCAGTATTTT
TRBJ2-2 TRBD1 NA TRBV2 CASSLDREYTGELFF TGTGCCAGCAGCTTAGACAGGGAATACACCGGGGAGCTGTTTTTT
TRBJ1-2 TRBD1 NA TRBV18 CASSPPGQGASYGYTF TGTGCCAGCTCACCACCGGGACAGGGGGCGAGCTATGGCTACACCTTC
TRBJ2-3 TRBD1 NA TRBV5-6 CASSSDRGPRTDTQYF TGTGCCAGCAGCTCTGACAGGGGCCCCCGCACAGATACGCAGTATTTT
TRBJ2-3 TRBD2 NA TRBV6-5 CASRGVSGSWDTQYF TGTGCCAGCAGGGGAGTTAGCGGGAGCTGGGATACGCAGTATTTT
TRBJ1-5 NA NA TRBV10-3 CAISEEGNQPQHF TGTGCCATCAGTGAAGAGGGGAATCAGCCCCAGCATTTT
TRBJ2-4 TRBD1 NA TRBV6-1 CASSESQGAAKNIQYF TGTGCCAGCAGTGAATCTCAGGGGGCAGCCAAAAACATTCAGTACTTC
TRBJ1-2 NA NA TRBV5-4 CASSLIGGYGYTF TGTGCCAGCAGCTTGATAGGGGGCTATGGCTACACCTTC
TRBJ2-2 TRBD1 few TRBV9 CASSPYSGTGRTGELFF TGTGCCAGCAGCCCATATTCCGGGACAGGGAGAACCGGGGAGCTGTTTTTT